These 26 T cell receptor beta chains originate from one sample sequenced in a study of T cell changes during pregnancy in multiple sclerosis. Repertoires were generated with immunoSEQ multiplex PCR, while TCRdb's copy carries only in-frame clones and drops some. The table shows around 77,000 clones, with roughly 89% occurring only once. The sample in question was peripheral blood, obtained in the third trimester of pregnancy. These receptors all come from a female donor in good health, enrolled as a control in a pregnancy study.

The chain couples TRBV27 to TRBJ1-2; 9 bases are a match to TRBD1. After removal of 5 bases from V and 4 bases from J, the junction contained 2 bases not matched to a gene. This CDR3 region has 13 residues. The germline gives CDR1 MNHEY, CDR2 SMNVEV (reference sequence). This CDR3 is CASSVQGAYGYTF. The CDR3, as DNA: TGTGCCAGCAGTGTACAGGGGGCCTATGGCTACACCTTC.

Only a few counts were recorded for this clone. V and J are TRBV19 and TRBJ1-3; 7 bases align to TRBD1. The ends lost 5 bases at V and 4 bases at J; junction bases unmatched: 8. Germline V gene data show CDR1 as LNHDA and CDR2 as SQIVND (reference sequence). The CDR3 runs to 15 residues. Here the CDR3 DNA reads TGTGCCAGTAGTCTCGGACAGGCCGGAGGAAACACCATATATTTT. This translates into CASSLGQAGGNTIYF. Supplemented by reference TRBV19 and TRBJ1-3, the full variable domain reads DGGITQSPKYLFRKEGQNVTLSCEQNLNHDAMYWYRQDPGQGLRLIYYSQIVNDFQKGDIAEGYSVSREKKESFPLTVTSAQKNPTAFYLCASSLGQAGGNTIYFGEGSWLTVV.

This chain connects TRBV4-1 to TRBJ1-1; D is unresolved. The CDR3 has 13 residues. With 1 base removed from V and 2 bases from J, the gap between germline ends came to 5 bases. The germline CDR1 and CDR2 sequences are MGHRA and YSYEKL. The CDR3, as DNA: TGCGCCAGCAGCCAAGTGGCCAACACTGAAGCTTTCTTT. It translates to CASSQVANTEAFF.

This rearrangement joins TRBV7-9 to TRBJ2-3; D remains ambiguous. Germline V CDR1 and CDR2: SEHNR, FQNEAQ (reference sequence). The CDR3 has 12 residues. Trimming shortened V by 5 bases and J by 6 bases, and 9 bases separated the two germline ends. The chain's CDR3 is CASSRPRDTQYF. CDR3 bases: TGTGCCAGCAGCCGTCCCCGGGATACGCAGTATTTT.

The rearrangement links TRBV4-3 to TRBJ1-2; TRBD1 agrees at 8 bases. Germline V gives CDR1 LGHNA, CDR2 YSLEER. CDR3 length equals 16 residues. V lost 1 base and J lost 1; bases outside the gene matches: 5. In DNA form, the CDR3 reads TGCGCCAGCAGCCAAGGAGGGACAGGACTTAACTATGGCTACACCTTC. This translates into CASSQGGTGLNYGYTF.

DNA of the CDR3: TGTGCCAGCAGTCCCCCTGATCAGCCCCAGCATTTT. Encoded protein: CASSPPDQPQHF. The chain couples TRBV25-1 to TRBJ1-5; D unclear. The V gene's germline CDR1 is MGHDK and CDR2 SYGVNS. The CDR3 has 12 amino acids. V shed 5 bases and J shed 5 bases, with 7 bases lying between them. Using reference TRBV25-1 and TRBJ1-5 for the parts outside the CDR3, the full variable domain is EADIYQTPRYLVIGTGKKITLECSQTMGHDKMYWYQQDPGMELHLIHYSYGVNSTEKGDLSSESTVSRIRTEHFPLTLESARPSHTSQYLCASSPPDQPQHFGDGTRLSIL.

The V and J genes are TRBV7-8 and TRBJ1-6; TRBD1 is a possible D gene (5 bases). Trimming removed 0 bases from V and 8 bases from J, with 14 bases in between. The CDR3 covers 16 residues. Germline values: CDR1 SGHVS, CDR2 FQNEAQ. In nucleotides, the CDR3 is TGTGCCAGCAGCTTAGCAGACCCCGGGGGTTATTCACCCCTCCACTTT. Translated: CASSLADPGGYSPLHF.

The V and J genes are TRBV19 and TRBJ1-2; D remains unclear. From germline, CDR1 is LNHDA and CDR2 SQIVND (reference sequence). V lost 5 bases to trimming and J lost 3 bases, with 10 bases between them. The CDR3 consists of 13 residues. CDR3 protein: CASSRLADYGYTF. CDR3 nucleotide sequence: TGTGCCAGTAGTCGGTTGGCGGACTATGGCTACACCTTC.

The chain links TRBV5-1 to TRBJ1-1; TRBD1 matches at 7 bases. The trim removed 5 bases at V and 3 bases at J, leaving 7 bases unmatched. Looked up from germline, CDR1 is SGHRS and CDR2 is YFSETQ. The CDR3 sequence is 14 residues long. The CDR3 loop reads CASSYSGGDTEAFF. For the CDR3, the DNA is TGCGCCAGCAGTTATTCAGGGGGAGACACTGAAGCTTTCTTT.

The rearrangement joins TRBV15 to TRBJ2-5; 11 positions agree with TRBD1. J gave up 5 bases and V 4 bases, and 6 bases lay outside the gene matches. The CDR3 contains 15 residues. Per germline, CDR1 LNHNV and CDR2 YYDKDF (reference sequence). The CDR3 nucleotides read TGTGCCACCAGCACGCGGACAGGGGGCGCGGAGACCCAGTACTTC. Translation: CATSTRTGGAETQYF.

This chain connects TRBV10-2 to TRBJ2-2; 7 nucleotides agree with TRBD2. J was trimmed by 2 bases and V by 3 bases; bases with no gene match: 9. Germline CDR1 is WSHSY and CDR2 is SAAADI. There are 17 residues in the CDR3. The CDR3 protein is CASSESPAGTNTGELFF. The CDR3 bases are TGCGCCAGCAGTGAATCTCCAGCGGGGACCAACACCGGGGAGCTGTTTTTT.

J is TRBJ2-1 and V is TRBV19, with no clear D. Trimming took 2 bases from V and 7 from J, leaving 6 bases between them. There are 12 residues in the CDR3. Per germline, CDR1 LNHDA and CDR2 SQIVND (reference sequence). The CDR3 region has the DNA TGTGCCAGTAGTATAATCCGGAATGAGCAGTTCTTC. The encoded protein is CASSIIRNEQFF.

The V gene is TRBV19, the J gene TRBJ2-3, with a tentative D call TRBD2 (6 bases). This CDR3 contains 16 residues. Trimming removed 6 bases at V and 5 bases at J, with 21 bases between. Germline CDR1 is LNHDA and CDR2 is SQIVND (reference sequence). The DNA for the CDR3 is TGTGCCAGTAGCACCCGCACAAAGACTAGTGGAGATACGCAGTATTTT. This codes for CASSTRTKTSGDTQYF.

This chain's CDR3 is CASSPAGSEAFF. DNA of the CDR3: TGCGCCAGCAGCCCAGCGGGCAGCGAAGCTTTCTTT. The chain employs TRBV4-1 and TRBJ1-1; D not certain. CDR1 and CDR2 from the germline V gene are MGHRA and YSYEKL. The V gene lost 4 bases and the J gene lost 8 bases, with 11 bases spanning the gap. The CDR3 totals 12 residues.

This clone turned up a few times. Here the CDR3 reads CASSSTATGIFGEAFF. CDR3 bases: TGTGCCAGCAGCTCAACAGCGACAGGAATTTTCGGTGAAGCTTTCTTT. The gene calls are TRBV5-6 and TRBJ1-1; D perhaps matches TRBD1 (6 bases). Germline loops: CDR1 SGHDT, CDR2 YYEEEE. This CDR3 comprises 16 residues. The ends were cut back, 3 bases at V and 7 bases at J, with 22 bases in the middle.

V usage is TRBV7-2 and J usage is TRBJ1-2; 8 bases are shared with TRBD1. V dropped 5 bases and J dropped 8; count of bases not matched to a gene: 16. This CDR3 region has 16 residues. Germline CDR1 reads SGHTA; CDR2 reads FQGNSA. The CDR3 nucleotides read TGTGCCAGCAGCACAAATGGGGGGACAGGAACGGAAGGCTACACCTTC. Encoded protein: CASSTNGGTGTEGYTF.

The chain recombines TRBV7-2 with TRBJ1-3; D possibly corresponds to TRBD1 (5 bases). Germline V gene sequence: CDR1 SGHTA, CDR2 FQGNSA. With 4 bases removed from V and 4 bases from J, the gap between germline ends came to 17 bases. The length of the CDR3 is 16 residues. CDR3 in amino acids: CASSSGERLAGNTIYF. The CDR3 coding sequence is TGTGCCAGCAGCTCGGGGGAACGGCTAGCCGGAAACACCATATATTTT.

The rearrangement joins TRBV5-6 to TRBJ1-2; 10 bases align to TRBD1. The CDR3 length is 16 residues. Germline V gene data show CDR1 as SGHDT and CDR2 as YYEEEE. Trimming at V came to 9 bases and at J to 3 bases, leaving 14 bases not matched to a gene. CDR3 DNA: TGTGCCACCCTCAGACAGGGGGCAATTGGGGACTATGGCTACACCTTC. It is translated as CATLRQGAIGDYGYTF.

This clone has just a few counts. V gene TRBV9 combines with J gene TRBJ1-1; no definite D call. The CDR3 length is 13 residues. Deletions cut 0 bases from V and 2 bases from J, with 5 bases between. Looked up from germline, CDR1 is SGDLS and CDR2 is YYNGEE. The CDR3: CASSVAVNTEAFF. CDR3 in DNA: TGTGCCAGCAGCGTAGCGGTTAACACTGAAGCTTTCTTT.

The chain uses TRBV7-9 and TRBJ1-4; 8 nucleotides agree with TRBD1. The germline CDR1 and CDR2 sequences are SEHNR and FQNEAQ (reference sequence). V gave up 5 bases and J gave up 8 bases; unmatched junction bases: 7. This CDR3 is built from 14 residues. The CDR3 reads CASSRTGILEKLFF. For the CDR3, the DNA is TGTGCCAGCAGCAGGACAGGGATATTGGAAAAACTGTTTTTT.

This chain joins TRBV7-8 and TRBJ1-1, with D tentatively TRBD1 (5 bases). V was cut by 1 base and J by 5 bases, with 8 bases left in between. The CDR3 is 13 residues long. Germline assignment: CDR1 SGHVS and CDR2 FQNEAQ. The CDR3 is CASSLGEGTEAFF. The CDR3 bases are TGTGCCAGCAGCTTAGGGGAGGGGACTGAAGCTTTCTTT. Complete variable domain (other parts from reference TRBV7-8 and TRBJ1-1): GAGVSQSPRYKVAKRGQDVALRCDPISGHVSLFWYQQALGQGPEFLTYFQNEAQLDKSGLPSDRFFAERPEGSVSTLKIQRTQQEDSAVYLCASSLGEGTEAFFGQGTRLTVV.

The chain carries TRBV27 and TRBJ2-5, with D uncertain. This CDR3 is built from 15 residues. Germline lookup yields CDR1 MNHEY and CDR2 SMNVEV (reference sequence). Trimming took off 2 bases at V and 2 bases at J, with 12 bases between the two ends. CDR3 in amino acids: CASSLGLERQETQYF. The CDR3 coding sequence is TGTGCCAGCAGTTTAGGTCTAGAGAGGCAAGAGACCCAGTACTTC.

The chain employs TRBV6-6 and TRBJ1-2; 10 bases line up with TRBD1. V shed 7 bases and J 7 bases; nucleotides not matched to a gene: 15. This CDR3 has 16 amino acids. Germline CDR1 is MNHNY and CDR2 is SVGAGI (reference sequence). CDR3 loop: CASTPPGQGSSGGYTF. CDR3 bases: TGTGCCAGCACCCCACCGGGACAGGGGTCTTCCGGTGGCTACACCTTC.

The chain employs TRBV29-1 and TRBJ2-1; 11 bases match TRBD2. CDR1 SQVTM and CDR2 ANQGSEA come from the germline V gene. Trimming removed 5 bases from V and 6 bases from J; junction bases left unmatched: 6. The CDR3 contains 14 residues. In nucleotides, the CDR3 is TGCAGCGTTTCTTTAGCGGGGGGGGTCAATGAGCAGTTCTTC. This encodes CSVSLAGGVNEQFF.

The chain joins TRBV18 to TRBJ2-7; tentatively, D is TRBD2 (6 bases). V gave up 2 bases and J gave up 5 bases, with 13 bases separating them. CDR3 length: 14 residues. Germline CDR1 reads KGHSH; CDR2 reads LQKENI. CDR3 in DNA: TGTGCCAGCTCACCATCGGCAGGGAGGCACGAGCAGTACTTC. As protein: CASSPSAGRHEQYF.

The V and J genes are TRBV28 and TRBJ2-7; 8 nucleotides agree with TRBD1. J lost 0 bases, V lost 5 bases, and 9 bases had no gene match. CDR1 is MDHEN, CDR2 SYDVKM, per germline. The CDR3 is made up of 16 amino acids. The CDR3 reads CASSNIGQGSSYEQYF. DNA of the CDR3: TGTGCCAGCAGTAATATAGGACAGGGAAGCTCCTACGAGCAGTACTTC.